These T cell receptor beta chains were read from a single sample in a study of Ad26.COV2.S vaccination and SARS-CoV-2 variants. Sequencing used immunoSEQ multiplex PCR; TCRdb keeps in-frame clones, though not all of them. Altogether just over 350,000 clones are present, 92% being singletons, with the ten largest covering 3% to 4%. The material sequenced was peripheral blood, taken after recovery from COVID-19. All receptors come from a human donor who had recovered from COVID-19. CDR3s include the opening cysteine and the closing phenylalanine or tryptophan. The order of the fields is V gene, clone size, D gene, J gene, CDR3 protein, CDR3 DNA. The D gene is left open where the match is weak. Expanded clones get a size class; other rows say once, few or many, or leave the size out.

>TRBV5-1|NA|NA|TRBJ1-4
CASSLGGRGNEKLFF
TGCGCCAGCAGCTTGGGGGGACGGGGTAATGAAAAACTGTTTTTT
>TRBV15|NA|NA|TRBJ1-4
CATSRGWEKLFF
TGTGCCACCAGCCGGGGTTGGGAAAAACTGTTTTTT
>TRBV19|NA|TRBD1|TRBJ2-7
CASSGRDRSLSYEQYF
TGTGCCAGTAGTGGCCGGGACAGGTCCCTCTCCTACGAGCAGTACTTC
>TRBV12-5|NA|TRBD2|TRBJ2-3
CASGLAAGVYSDTQYF
TGTGCTAGTGGTTTGGCAGCGGGGGTTTACTCAGATACGCAGTATTTT
>TRBV2|NA|NA|TRBJ1-2
CASCKDGSYGYTF
TGTGCCAGCTGCAAGGACGGTAGCTATGGCTACACCTTC
>TRBV6-5|NA|NA|TRBJ1-6
CASSYSEGVNNSPLHF
TGTGCCAGCAGTTACTCGGAGGGGGTAAATAATTCACCCCTCCACTTT
>TRBV6-5|NA|NA|TRBJ2-7
CASSYSRNYEQYF
TGTGCCAGCAGTTACTCGCGCAATTACGAGCAGTACTTC
>TRBV6-5|NA|TRBD1|TRBJ2-7
CASSLSRDSVSEQYF
TGTGCCAGCAGTTTAAGCCGGGACAGCGTTAGCGAGCAGTACTTC
>TRBV13|NA|NA|TRBJ1-6
CASSLVGGTSPLHF
TGTGCCAGCAGCTTAGTTGGGGGTACCTCACCCCTCCACTTT
>TRBV11-3|once|NA|TRBJ1-4
CASSLEVGATNEKLFF
TGTGCCAGCAGCTTAGAGGTCGGTGCAACTAATGAAAAACTGTTTTTT
>TRBV4-1|NA|NA|TRBJ2-7
CASSGRGEVYEQYF
TGCGCCAGCAGTGGCAGGGGGGAGGTCTACGAGCAGTACTTC
>TRBV4-3|NA|NA|TRBJ1-4
CASSRSDRGEKLFF
TGCGCCAGCAGCCGATCCGACCGAGGAGAAAAACTGTTTTTT
>TRBV2|few|NA|TRBJ1-1
CASSVATDYMNTEAFF
TGTGCCAGCAGTGTAGCAACAGACTACATGAACACTGAAGCTTTCTTT
>TRBV6-1|NA|NA|TRBJ1-5
CASSEEGTLKNQPQHF
TGTGCCAGCAGTGAAGAGGGGACTTTGAAGAATCAGCCCCAGCATTTT
>TRBV18|NA|NA|TRBJ1-1
CASHPPGRHTEAFF
TGTGCCAGCCATCCCCCGGGACGGCACACTGAAGCTTTCTTT
>TRBV7-2|NA|NA|TRBJ1-3
CASSPQMVTASSGNTIYF
TGTGCCAGCAGCCCCCAAATGGTGACGGCGAGCTCTGGAAACACCATATATTTT
>TRBV9|NA|TRBD1|TRBJ1-5
CASENRDSDNQPQHF
TGTGCCAGTGAGAACCGGGACAGTGATAATCAGCCCCAGCATTTT
>TRBV24-1|NA|NA|TRBJ2-3
CATSGPPEAGPPTDTQYF
TGTGCCACCAGTGGTCCACCAGAAGCGGGTCCACCCACAGATACGCAGTATTTT
>TRBV5-5|NA|NA|TRBJ1-6
CASSLISGNSPLHF
TGTGCCAGCAGCTTGATTAGTGGGAATTCACCCCTCCACTTT
>TRBV6-1|NA|NA|TRBJ1-1
CASSEGGGVGPRYLNTEAFF
TGTGCCAGCAGTGAAGGGGGGGGCGTTGGGCCCCGGTATCTGAACACTGAAGCTTTCTTT
>TRBV7-9|NA|NA|TRBJ2-2
CASRRDAGILGNGELFF
TGTGCCAGCAGAAGGGACGCCGGCATCCTAGGGAACGGGGAGCTGTTTTTT
>TRBV14|once|TRBD2|TRBJ2-1
CASSQERGGHNEQFF
TGTGCCAGCAGCCAGGAGCGGGGAGGCCACAATGAGCAGTTCTTC
>TRBV19|NA|NA|TRBJ1-6
CASRDSYNSPLHF
TGTGCCAGTAGAGATAGTTATAATTCACCCCTCCACTTT
>TRBV6-6|NA|NA|TRBJ1-6
CASSSPLDSYNSPLHF
TGTGCCAGCAGTTCCCCTCTGGACAGTTATAATTCACCCCTCCACTTT
>TRBV27|NA|NA|TRBJ1-6
CASSLTADSPLHF
TGTGCCAGCAGTCTAACGGCGGATTCACCCCTCCACTTT
>TRBV9|NA|TRBD1|TRBJ1-5
CASSVGGQSNQPQHF
TGTGCCAGCAGCGTAGGGGGACAGAGCAATCAGCCCCAGCATTTT
>TRBV25-1|NA|TRBD1|TRBJ2-7
CASREDRGLAYEQYF
TGTGCCAGCAGGGAAGACAGGGGGCTCGCCTACGAGCAGTACTTC
>TRBV4-1|NA|NA|TRBJ2-3
CASSHPSGGGKDTDTQYF
TGCGCCAGCAGCCATCCCAGTGGGGGGGGCAAGGACACAGATACGCAGTATTTT
>TRBV7-9|NA|NA|TRBJ2-5
CASSFTGETQYF
TGTGCCAGCAGCTTCACCGGGGAGACCCAGTACTTC
>TRBV14|NA|TRBD1|TRBJ1-2
CASSQAPTGGHGYTF
TGTGCCAGCAGCCAAGCCCCGACAGGGGGTCATGGCTACACCTTC
>TRBV5-1|NA|TRBD1|TRBJ1-1
CASSLGQSKAFF
TGCGCCAGCAGCCTGGGACAGAGCAAAGCTTTCTTT
>TRBV24-1|NA|NA|TRBJ2-1
CATSDPDYSYNEQFF
TGTGCCACCAGTGACCCGGACTACTCCTACAATGAGCAGTTCTTC
>TRBV6-2/TRBV6-3|NA|NA|TRBJ1-2
CASSYRDRANYGYTF
TGTGCCAGCAGTTACCGTGACAGAGCTAACTATGGCTACACCTTC